This note documents a single T cell receptor beta chain sequence. Its antigen remains unknown. This specimen comes from a study of CD8 T cells in Susac syndrome. Study-level points and caveats: It was acknowledged by the study that relatively few individuals were included in its TCR sequencing and HLA analysis.

Reverse transcription of about 0.45 to 1 ug RNA used random hexamers. Multiplex PCR with immunoSEQ amplified the TCR beta CDR3 across 54 Vbeta and 13 Jbeta. TCRdb reanalysed the immunoSEQ multiplex PCR reads using MiXCR and keeps one entry per CDR3 protein. The sample consists of about 140,000 distinct CDR3 sequences, approximately 93% of them appearing once. The CDR3 totals 14 residues. Germline V gene sequence: CDR1 MDHEN, CDR2 SYDVKM. V was cut by 3 bases and J by 5 bases, with 13 bases left in between. Bulk CD8+ and CD4+ cells came from magnetic negative isolation; CD8+ TEMRA by FACS. The rearrangement uses TRBV28 and TRBJ1-1; D gene ambiguous. The sample was CD8+ T cells from PBMCs. The source of this sequence is a human donor in good health. CDR3 in amino acids: CASSFSGSGTEAFF. CDR3 in DNA: TGTGCCAGCAGTTTTAGTGGGAGCGGGACTGAAGCTTTCTTT.